This TCR beta chain is drawn from a study of immune heterogeneity within non-small cell lung tumors. Regarding the study as a whole: Between individual patients, the high-frequency T-cell receptor beta clonotypes largely differed. High-frequency clones unique to single sites coexisted with identical dominant CDR3 beta clonotypes that recurred across tumor sites within a patient.

The template consisted of bulk tumor genomic DNA, with 600 ng used per sample. Biopsies, several per primary tumor and spaced far apart, were collected during surgery. Surgery that was curative in intent was performed on patients with untreated, newly diagnosed non-small cell lung cancer. V was pared by 0 bases and J by 4 bases, with 12 bases between. The CDR3 runs 15 residues. CDR1 and CDR2 (germline): SGHAT, FQNNGV. With 32 V and 13 J primers, multiplex PCR amplified the TCR beta CDR3. TCRdb re-analysed the multiplex PCR reads in MiXCR, keeping a single row per CDR3 protein. Among approximately 2,200 distinct CDR3 sequences listed, roughly a third were seen once. This clonotype was observed a few times. Its specificity is unknown.

This clonotype was sampled from a man in his 70s with non-small cell lung cancer. The chain joins TRBV11-2 to TRBJ2-5; D is unresolved. Sequencing was performed on lung tumor tissue. The CDR3, as DNA: TGTGCCAGCAGCTTAGAATGGCAGACGAGAGAGACCCAGTACTTC. Protein: CASSLEWQTRETQYF.